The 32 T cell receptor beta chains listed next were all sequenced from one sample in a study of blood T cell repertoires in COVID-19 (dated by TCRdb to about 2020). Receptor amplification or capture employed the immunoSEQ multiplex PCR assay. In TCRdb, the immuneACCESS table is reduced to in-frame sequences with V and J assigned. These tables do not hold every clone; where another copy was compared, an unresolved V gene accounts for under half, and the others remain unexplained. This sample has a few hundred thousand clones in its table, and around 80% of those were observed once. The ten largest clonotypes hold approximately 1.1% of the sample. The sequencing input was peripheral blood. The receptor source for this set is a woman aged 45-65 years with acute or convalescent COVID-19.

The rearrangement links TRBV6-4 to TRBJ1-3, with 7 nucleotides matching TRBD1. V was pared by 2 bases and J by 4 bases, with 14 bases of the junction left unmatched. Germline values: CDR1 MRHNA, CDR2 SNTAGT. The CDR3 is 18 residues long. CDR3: CASSDGIQGTVGGNTIYF. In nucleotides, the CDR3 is TGTGCCAGCAGTGACGGAATACAGGGGACTGTGGGAGGAAACACCATATATTTT.

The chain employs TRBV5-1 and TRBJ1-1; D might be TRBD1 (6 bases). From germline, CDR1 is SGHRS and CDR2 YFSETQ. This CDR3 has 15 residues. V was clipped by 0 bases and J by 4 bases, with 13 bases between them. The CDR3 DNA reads TGCGCCAGCAGCTTGGGAGGGAGGGGGAGCACTGAAGCTTTCTTT. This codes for CASSLGGRGSTEAFF.

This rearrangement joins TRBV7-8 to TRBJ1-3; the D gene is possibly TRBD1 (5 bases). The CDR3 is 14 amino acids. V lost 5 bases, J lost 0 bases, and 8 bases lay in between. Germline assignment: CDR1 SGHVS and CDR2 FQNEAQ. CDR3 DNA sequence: TGTGCCAGCAGCCAGACAGTCTCTGGAAACACCATATATTTT. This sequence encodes CASSQTVSGNTIYF. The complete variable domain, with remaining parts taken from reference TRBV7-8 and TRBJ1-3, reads GAGVSQSPRYKVAKRGQDVALRCDPISGHVSLFWYQQALGQGPEFLTYFQNEAQLDKSGLPSDRFFAERPEGSVSTLKIQRTQQEDSAVYLCASSQTVSGNTIYFGEGSWLTVV.

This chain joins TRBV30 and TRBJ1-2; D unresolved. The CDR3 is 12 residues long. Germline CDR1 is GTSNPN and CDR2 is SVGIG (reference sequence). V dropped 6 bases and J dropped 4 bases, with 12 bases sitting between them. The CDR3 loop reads CACASLIYGYTF. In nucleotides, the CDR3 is TGTGCCTGCGCCAGTTTGATCTATGGCTACACCTTC.

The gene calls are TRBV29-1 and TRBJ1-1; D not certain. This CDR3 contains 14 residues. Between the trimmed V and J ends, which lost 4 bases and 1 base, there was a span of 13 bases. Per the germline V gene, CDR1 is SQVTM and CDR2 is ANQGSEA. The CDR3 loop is CSVGLGSANTEAFF. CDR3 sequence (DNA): TGCAGCGTTGGGTTGGGGAGCGCGAACACTGAAGCTTTCTTT.

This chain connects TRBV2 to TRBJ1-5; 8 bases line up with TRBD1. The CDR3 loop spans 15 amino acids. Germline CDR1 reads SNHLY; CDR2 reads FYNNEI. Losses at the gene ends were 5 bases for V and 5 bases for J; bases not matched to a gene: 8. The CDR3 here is CASSSQGVEDQPQHF. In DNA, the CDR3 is TGTGCCAGCAGTTCACAGGGGGTAGAGGATCAGCCCCAGCATTTT.

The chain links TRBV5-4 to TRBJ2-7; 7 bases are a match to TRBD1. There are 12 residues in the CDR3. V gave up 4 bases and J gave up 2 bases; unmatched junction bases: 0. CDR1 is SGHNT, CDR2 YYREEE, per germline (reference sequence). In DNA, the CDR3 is TGTGCCAGCAGCGACAGGGCCTACGAGCAGTACTTC. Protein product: CASSDRAYEQYF.

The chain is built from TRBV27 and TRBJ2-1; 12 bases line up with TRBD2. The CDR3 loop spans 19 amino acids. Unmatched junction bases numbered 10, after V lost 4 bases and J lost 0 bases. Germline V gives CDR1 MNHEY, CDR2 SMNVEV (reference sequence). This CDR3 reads CASSSRLAGASSSYNEQFF. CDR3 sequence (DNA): TGTGCCAGCAGTTCAAGACTAGCGGGGGCCTCGAGCTCCTACAATGAGCAGTTCTTC.

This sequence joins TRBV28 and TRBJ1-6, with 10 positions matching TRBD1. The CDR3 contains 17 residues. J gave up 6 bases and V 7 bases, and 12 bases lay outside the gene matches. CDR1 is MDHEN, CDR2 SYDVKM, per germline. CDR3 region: CASKGGDRGHRNSPLHF. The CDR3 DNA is TGTGCCAGCAAGGGGGGTGACAGGGGGCATCGTAATTCACCCCTCCACTTT.

For the CDR3, the DNA is TGTGCCAGCAGCGCCCTAGCGGGAGAGGTTGAGCAGTTCTTC. Encoded protein: CASSALAGEVEQFF. This chain joins TRBV6-5 and TRBJ2-1; 10 nucleotides align to TRBD2. The CDR3 consists of 14 residues. CDR1 is MNHEY, CDR2 SVGAGI, per germline. V dropped 6 bases and J dropped 9; count of bases not matched to a gene: 8.

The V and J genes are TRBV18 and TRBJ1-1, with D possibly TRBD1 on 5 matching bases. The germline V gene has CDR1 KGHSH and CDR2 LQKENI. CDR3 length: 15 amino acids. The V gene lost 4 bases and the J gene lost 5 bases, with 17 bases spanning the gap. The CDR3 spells CASSLRGGDWTEAFF. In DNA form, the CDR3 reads TGTGCCAGCTCACTTCGGGGGGGAGATTGGACTGAAGCTTTCTTT.

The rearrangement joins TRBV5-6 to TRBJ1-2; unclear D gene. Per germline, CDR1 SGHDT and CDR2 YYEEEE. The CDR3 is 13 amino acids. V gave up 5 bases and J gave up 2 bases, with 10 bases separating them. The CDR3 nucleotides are TGTGCCAGCAGTCCGGGTTTGAACTATGGCTACACCTTC. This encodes CASSPGLNYGYTF.

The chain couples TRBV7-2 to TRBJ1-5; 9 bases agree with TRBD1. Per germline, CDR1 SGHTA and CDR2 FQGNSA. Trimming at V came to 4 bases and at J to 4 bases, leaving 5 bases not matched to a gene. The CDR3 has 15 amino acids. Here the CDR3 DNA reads TGTGCCAGCAGCTCTGGGACAGGGCAAAATCAGCCCCAGCATTTT. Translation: CASSSGTGQNQPQHF.

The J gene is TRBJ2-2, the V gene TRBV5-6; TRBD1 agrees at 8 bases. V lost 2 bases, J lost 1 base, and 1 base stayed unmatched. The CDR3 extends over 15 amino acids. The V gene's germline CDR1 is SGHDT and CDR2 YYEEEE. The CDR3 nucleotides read TGTGCCAGCAGCTTCGGGACAGGGAACACCGGGGAGCTGTTTTTT. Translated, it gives CASSFGTGNTGELFF.

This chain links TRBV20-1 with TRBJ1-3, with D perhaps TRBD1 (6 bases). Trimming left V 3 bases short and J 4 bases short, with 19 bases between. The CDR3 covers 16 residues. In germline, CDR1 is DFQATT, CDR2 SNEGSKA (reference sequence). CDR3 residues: CSASPPARGTGNTIYF. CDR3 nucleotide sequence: TGCAGTGCTAGTCCCCCCGCCAGGGGAACGGGAAACACCATATATTTT.

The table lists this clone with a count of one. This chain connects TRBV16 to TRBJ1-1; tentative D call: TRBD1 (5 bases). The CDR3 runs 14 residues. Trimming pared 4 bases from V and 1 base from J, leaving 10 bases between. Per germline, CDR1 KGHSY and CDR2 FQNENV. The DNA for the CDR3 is TGTGCCAGCAGCCCGCAGCAGGGGAACACTGAAGCTTTCTTT. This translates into CASSPQQGNTEAFF.

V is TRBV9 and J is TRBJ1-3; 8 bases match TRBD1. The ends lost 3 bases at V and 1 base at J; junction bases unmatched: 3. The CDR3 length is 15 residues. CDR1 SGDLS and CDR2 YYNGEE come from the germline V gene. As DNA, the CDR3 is TGTGCCAGCAGCGACCGGACAGGGTCTGGAAACACCATATATTTT. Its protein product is CASSDRTGSGNTIYF.

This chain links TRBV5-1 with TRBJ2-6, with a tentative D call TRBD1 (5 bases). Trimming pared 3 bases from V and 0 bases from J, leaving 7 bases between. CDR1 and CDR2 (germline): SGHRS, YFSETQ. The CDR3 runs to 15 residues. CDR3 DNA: TGCGCCAGCAGCTCGACAGCCTCTGGGGCCAACGTCCTGACTTTC. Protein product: CASSSTASGANVLTF.

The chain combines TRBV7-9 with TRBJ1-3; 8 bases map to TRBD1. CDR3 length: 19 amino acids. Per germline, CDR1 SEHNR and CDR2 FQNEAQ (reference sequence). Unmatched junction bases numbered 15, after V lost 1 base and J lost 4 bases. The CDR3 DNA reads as TGTGCCAGCAGCTTAGGTGGCTTGGGACAGGCCGTCCGGGGAAACACCATATATTTT. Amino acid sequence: CASSLGGLGQAVRGNTIYF. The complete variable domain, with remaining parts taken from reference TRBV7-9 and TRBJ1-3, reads DTGVSQNPRHKITKRGQNVTFRCDPISEHNRLYWYRQTLGQGPEFLTYFQNEAQLEKSRLLSDRFSAERPKGSFSTLEIQRTEQGDSAMYLCASSLGGLGQAVRGNTIYFGEGSWLTVV.

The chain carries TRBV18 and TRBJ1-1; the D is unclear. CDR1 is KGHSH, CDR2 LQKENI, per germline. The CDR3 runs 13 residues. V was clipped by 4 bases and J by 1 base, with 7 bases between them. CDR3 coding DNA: TGTGCCAGCTCACAGGCAGGGAACACTGAAGCTTTCTTT. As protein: CASSQAGNTEAFF. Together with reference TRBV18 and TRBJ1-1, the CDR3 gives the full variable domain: NAGVMQNPRHLVRRRGQEARLRCSPMKGHSHVYWYRQLPEEGLKFMVYLQKENIIDESGMPKERFSAEFPKEGPSILRIQQVVRGDSAAYFCASSQAGNTEAFFGQGTRLTVV.

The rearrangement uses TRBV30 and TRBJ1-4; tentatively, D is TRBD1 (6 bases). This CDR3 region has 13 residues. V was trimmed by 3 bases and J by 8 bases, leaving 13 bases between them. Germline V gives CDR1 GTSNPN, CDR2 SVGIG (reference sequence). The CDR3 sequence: CAWRGGSSEKLFF. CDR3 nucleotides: TGTGCCTGGAGAGGGGGAAGCTCCGAAAAACTGTTTTTT.

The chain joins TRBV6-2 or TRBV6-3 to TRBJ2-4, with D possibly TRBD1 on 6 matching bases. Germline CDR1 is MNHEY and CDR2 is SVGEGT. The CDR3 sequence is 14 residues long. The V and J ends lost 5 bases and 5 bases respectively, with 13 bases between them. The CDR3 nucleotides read TGTGCCAGCAGTCATCACAGGGATCAAAACATTCAGTACTTC. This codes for CASSHHRDQNIQYF.

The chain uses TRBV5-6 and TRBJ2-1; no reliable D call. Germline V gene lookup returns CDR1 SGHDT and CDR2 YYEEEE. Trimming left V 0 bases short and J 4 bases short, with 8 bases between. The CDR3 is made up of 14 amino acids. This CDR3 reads CASSLGVRYNEQFF. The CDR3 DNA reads TGTGCCAGCAGCTTGGGCGTTAGATACAATGAGCAGTTCTTC.

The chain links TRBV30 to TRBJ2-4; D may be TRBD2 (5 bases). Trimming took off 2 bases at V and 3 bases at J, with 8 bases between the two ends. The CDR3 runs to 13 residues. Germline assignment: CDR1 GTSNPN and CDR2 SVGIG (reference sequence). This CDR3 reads CAWSPGNKNIQYF. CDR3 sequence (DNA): TGTGCCTGGAGTCCCGGGAACAAAAACATTCAGTACTTC.

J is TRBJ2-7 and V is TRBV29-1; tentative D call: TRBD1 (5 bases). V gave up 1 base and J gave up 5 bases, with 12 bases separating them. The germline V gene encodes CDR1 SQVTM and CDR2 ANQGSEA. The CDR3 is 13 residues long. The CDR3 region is CSVEGGAGHEQYF. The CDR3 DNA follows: TGCAGCGTTGAAGGTGGGGCCGGGCACGAGCAGTACTTC.

The CDR3 region has the DNA TGTGCCAGCTCACCTATCCTAGCGGGGGAGCAGTACTTC. This translates into CASSPILAGEQYF. V is TRBV18 and J is TRBJ2-7, with 9 bases identical to TRBD2. The CDR3 loop spans 13 amino acids. Per germline, CDR1 KGHSH and CDR2 LQKENI. V gave up 3 bases and J gave up 7 bases; unmatched junction bases: 4.

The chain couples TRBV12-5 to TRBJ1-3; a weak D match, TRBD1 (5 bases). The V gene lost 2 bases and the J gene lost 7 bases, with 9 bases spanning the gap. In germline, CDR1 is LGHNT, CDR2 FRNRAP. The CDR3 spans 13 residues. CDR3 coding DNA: TGTGCTAGTGGTTTGTTGGCAGGGAACACCATATATTTT. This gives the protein CASGLLAGNTIYF.

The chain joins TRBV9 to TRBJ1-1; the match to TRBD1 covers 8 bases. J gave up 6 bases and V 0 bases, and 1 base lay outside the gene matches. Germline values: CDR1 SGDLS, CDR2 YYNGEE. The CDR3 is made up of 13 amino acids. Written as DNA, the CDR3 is TGTGCCAGCAGCGTAGAGGGACAGGCTGAAGCTTTCTTT. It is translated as CASSVEGQAEAFF.

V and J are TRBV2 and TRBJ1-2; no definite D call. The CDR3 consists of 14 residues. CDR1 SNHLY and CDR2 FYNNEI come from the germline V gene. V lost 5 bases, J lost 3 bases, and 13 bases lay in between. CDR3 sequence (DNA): TGTGCCAGCAGTCTCTCGGGGAGGGACTATGGCTACACCTTC. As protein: CASSLSGRDYGYTF.

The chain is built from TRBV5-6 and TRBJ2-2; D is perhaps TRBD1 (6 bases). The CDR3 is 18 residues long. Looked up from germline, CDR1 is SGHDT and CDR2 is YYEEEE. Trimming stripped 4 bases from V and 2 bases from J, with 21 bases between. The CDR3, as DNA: TGTGCCAGCAGCGCCGGGACAAGATCTTCTCTTAACACCGGGGAGCTGTTTTTT. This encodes CASSAGTRSSLNTGELFF.

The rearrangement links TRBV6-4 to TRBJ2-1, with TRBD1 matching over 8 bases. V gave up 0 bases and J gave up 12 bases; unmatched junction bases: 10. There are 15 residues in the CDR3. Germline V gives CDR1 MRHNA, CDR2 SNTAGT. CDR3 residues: CASSDSSTGAGGQFF. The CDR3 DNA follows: TGTGCCAGCAGTGACTCATCGACAGGGGCTGGGGGGCAGTTCTTC.

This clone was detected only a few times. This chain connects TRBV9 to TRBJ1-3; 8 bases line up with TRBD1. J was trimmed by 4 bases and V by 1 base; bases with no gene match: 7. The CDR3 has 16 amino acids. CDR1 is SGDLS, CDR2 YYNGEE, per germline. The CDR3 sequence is CASSVIAGGTGNTIYF. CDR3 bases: TGTGCCAGCAGCGTAATAGCAGGGGGCACCGGAAACACCATATATTTT.